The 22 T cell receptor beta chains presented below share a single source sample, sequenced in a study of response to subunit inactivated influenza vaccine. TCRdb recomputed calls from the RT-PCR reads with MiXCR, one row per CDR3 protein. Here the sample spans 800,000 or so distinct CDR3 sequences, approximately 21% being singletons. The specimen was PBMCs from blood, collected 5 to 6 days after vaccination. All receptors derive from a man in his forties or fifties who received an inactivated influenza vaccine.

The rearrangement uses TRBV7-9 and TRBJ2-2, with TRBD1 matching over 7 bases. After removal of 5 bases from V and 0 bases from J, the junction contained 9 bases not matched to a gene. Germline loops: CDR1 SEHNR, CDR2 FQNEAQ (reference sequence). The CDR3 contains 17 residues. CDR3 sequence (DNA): TGTGCCAGCAGCCATATAAAAACAGGGGCGAACACCGGGGAGCTGTTTTTT. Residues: CASSHIKTGANTGELFF. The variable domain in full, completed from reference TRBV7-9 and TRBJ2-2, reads DTGVSQNPRHKITKRGQNVTFRCDPISEHNRLYWYRQTLGQGPEFLTYFQNEAQLEKSRLLSDRFSAERPKGSFSTLEIQRTEQGDSAMYLCASSHIKTGANTGELFFGEGSRLTVL.

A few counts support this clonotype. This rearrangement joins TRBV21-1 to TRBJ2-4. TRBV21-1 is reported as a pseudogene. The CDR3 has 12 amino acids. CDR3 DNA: TGTGCCAGCAGCAACCCCCAAAACATTCAGTACTTC. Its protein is CASSNPQNIQYF.

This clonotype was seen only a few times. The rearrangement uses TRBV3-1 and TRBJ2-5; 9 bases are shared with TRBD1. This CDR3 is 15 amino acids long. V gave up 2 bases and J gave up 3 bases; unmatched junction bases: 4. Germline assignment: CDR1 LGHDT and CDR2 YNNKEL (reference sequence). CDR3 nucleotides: TGTGCCAGCAGCCAACCTAGGACAGGGGAAGAGACCCAGTACTTC. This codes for CASSQPRTGEETQYF.

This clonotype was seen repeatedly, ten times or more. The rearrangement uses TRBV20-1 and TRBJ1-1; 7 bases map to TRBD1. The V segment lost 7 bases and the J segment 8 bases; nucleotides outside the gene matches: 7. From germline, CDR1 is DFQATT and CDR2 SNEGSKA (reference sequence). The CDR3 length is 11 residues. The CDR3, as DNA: TGCAGTGAGAAGGGACAGTCCGAAGCTTTCTTT. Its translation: CSEKGQSEAFF.

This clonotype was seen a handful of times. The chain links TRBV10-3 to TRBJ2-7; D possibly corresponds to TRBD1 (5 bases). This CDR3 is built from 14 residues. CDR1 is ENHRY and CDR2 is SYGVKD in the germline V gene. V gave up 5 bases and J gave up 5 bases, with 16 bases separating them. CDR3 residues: CAISPSPDSNEQYF. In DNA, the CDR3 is TGTGCCATCAGTCCTTCTCCTGACAGCAACGAGCAGTACTTC.

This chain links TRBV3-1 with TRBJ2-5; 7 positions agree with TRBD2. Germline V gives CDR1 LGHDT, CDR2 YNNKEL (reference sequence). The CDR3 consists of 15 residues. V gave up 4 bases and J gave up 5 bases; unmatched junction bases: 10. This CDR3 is CASSPLGREEETQYF. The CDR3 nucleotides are TGTGCCAGCAGCCCACTGGGACGGGAGGAGGAGACCCAGTACTTC.

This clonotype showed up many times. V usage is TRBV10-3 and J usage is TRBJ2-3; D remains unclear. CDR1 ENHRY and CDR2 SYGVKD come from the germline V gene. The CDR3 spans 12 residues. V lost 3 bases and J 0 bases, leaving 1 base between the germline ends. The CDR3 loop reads CAISESTDTQYF. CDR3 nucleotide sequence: TGTGCCATCAGTGAAAGCACAGATACGCAGTATTTT.

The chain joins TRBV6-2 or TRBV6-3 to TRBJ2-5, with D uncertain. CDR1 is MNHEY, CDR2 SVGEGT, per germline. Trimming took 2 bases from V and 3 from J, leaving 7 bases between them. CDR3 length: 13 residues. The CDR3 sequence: CASSYGVKETQYF. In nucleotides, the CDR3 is TGTGCCAGCAGTTACGGAGTAAAAGAGACCCAGTACTTC.

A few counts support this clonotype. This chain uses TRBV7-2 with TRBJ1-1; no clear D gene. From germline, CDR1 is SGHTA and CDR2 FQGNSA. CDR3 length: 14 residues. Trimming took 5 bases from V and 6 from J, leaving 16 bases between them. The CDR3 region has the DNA TGTGCCAGCAGCCCCCCGAGAGTACCGCCTGAAGCTTTCTTT. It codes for CASSPPRVPPEAFF.

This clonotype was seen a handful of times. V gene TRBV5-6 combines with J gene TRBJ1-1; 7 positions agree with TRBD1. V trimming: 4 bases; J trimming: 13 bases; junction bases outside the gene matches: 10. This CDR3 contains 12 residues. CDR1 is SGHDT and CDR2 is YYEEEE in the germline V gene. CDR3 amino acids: CASSVTGTDDFF. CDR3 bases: TGTGCCAGCAGCGTTACCGGGACAGACGATTTCTTT.

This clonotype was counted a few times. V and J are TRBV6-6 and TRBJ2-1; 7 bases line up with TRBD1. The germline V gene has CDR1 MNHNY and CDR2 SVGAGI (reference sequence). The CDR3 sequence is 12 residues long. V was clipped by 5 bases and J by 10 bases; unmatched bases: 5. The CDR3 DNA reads TGTGCCAGCAGTCGAGGGGGCCGGGAGCAGTTCTTC. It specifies CASSRGGREQFF.

This CDR3 is CASSRGTQIAKNIQYF. The CDR3 nucleotides read TGTGCCAGCAGTCGGGGGACACAGATAGCCAAAAACATTCAGTACTTC. The V gene is TRBV6-1, the J gene TRBJ2-4, with D perhaps assigned TRBD1 or TRBD2 (6 bases each). CDR1 is MNHNS, CDR2 SASEGT, per germline. The V end was cut by 5 bases, the J end by 0 bases, with 14 bases between. This CDR3 region has 16 residues.

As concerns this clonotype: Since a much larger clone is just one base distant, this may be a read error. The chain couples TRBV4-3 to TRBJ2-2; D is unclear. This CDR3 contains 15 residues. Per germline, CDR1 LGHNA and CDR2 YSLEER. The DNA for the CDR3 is TGCGTCAGCAGCCAAGATTCTGGGTACACCGGGGAGCTGTTTTTT. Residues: CVSSQDSGYTGELFF.

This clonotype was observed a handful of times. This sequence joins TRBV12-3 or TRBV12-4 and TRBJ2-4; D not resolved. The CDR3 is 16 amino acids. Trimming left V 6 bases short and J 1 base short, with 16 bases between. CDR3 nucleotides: TGTGCCAGCAGCCCTCCAGGAATGGCGGCCAAAAACATTCAGTACTTC. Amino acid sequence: CASSPPGMAAKNIQYF.

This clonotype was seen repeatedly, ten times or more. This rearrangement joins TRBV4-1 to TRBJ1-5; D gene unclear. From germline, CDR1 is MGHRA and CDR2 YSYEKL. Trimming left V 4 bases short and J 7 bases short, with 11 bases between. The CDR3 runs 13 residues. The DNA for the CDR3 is TGCGCCAGCAGCCGGTTTGGAGGGCAGCCCCAGCATTTT. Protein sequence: CASSRFGGQPQHF.

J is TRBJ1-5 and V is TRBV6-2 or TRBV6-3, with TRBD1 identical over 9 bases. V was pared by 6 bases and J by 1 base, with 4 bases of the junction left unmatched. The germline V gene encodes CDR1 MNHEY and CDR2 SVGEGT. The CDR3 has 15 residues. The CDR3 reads CASRLTGGSNQPQHF. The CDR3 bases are TGTGCCAGCAGGTTGACAGGGGGGAGCAATCAGCCCCAGCATTTT.

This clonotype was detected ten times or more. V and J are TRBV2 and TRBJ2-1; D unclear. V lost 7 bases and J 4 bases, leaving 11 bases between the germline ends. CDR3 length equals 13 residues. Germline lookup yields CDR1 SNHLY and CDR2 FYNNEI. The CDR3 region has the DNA TGTGCCAGCACACGACTCCTTTACAATGAGCAGTTCTTC. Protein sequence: CASTRLLYNEQFF.

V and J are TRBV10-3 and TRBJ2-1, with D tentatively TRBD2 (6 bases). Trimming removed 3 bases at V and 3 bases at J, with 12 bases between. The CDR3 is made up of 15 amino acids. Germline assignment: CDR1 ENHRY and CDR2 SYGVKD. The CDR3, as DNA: TGTGCCATCAGTGACGAGGGAGGTGACTACAATGAGCAGTTCTTC. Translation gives CAISDEGGDYNEQFF.

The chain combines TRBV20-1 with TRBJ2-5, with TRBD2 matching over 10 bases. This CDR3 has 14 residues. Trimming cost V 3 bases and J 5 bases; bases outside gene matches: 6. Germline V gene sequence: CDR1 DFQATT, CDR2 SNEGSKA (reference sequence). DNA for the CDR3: TGCAGTGCTAGTGGTAGCGGGAGGATGGAGACCCAGTACTTC. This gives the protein CSASGSGRMETQYF.

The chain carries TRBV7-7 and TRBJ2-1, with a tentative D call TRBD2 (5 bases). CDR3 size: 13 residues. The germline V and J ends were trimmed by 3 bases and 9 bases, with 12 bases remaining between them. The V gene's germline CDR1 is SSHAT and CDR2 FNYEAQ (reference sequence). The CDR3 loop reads CASSFTRESEQFF. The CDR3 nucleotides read TGTGCCAGCAGCTTTACTCGGGAAAGTGAGCAGTTCTTC.

CDR3 in amino acids: CASSEAWGEAGADTQYF. CDR3 bases: TGTGCCAGCAGTGAAGCCTGGGGAGAGGCTGGTGCAGATACGCAGTATTTT. The genes are TRBV6-1 and TRBJ2-3; possibly TRBD2 for D (5 bases). The CDR3 consists of 17 residues. V was clipped by 0 bases and J by 4 bases, with 17 bases between them. Per the germline V gene, CDR1 is MNHNS and CDR2 is SASEGT.

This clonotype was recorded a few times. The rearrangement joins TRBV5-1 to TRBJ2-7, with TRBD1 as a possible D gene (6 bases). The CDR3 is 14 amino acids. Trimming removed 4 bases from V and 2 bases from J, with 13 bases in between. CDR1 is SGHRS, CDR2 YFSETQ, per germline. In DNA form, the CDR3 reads TGCGCCAGCAGCGATTCCGGGACAACCTACGAGCAGTACTTC. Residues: CASSDSGTTYEQYF.